The next 14 T cell receptor beta chains were all read from a single sample in a study of T-cell reconstitution after alpha-beta-depleted transplantation in children. Unique molecular identifiers were built into the TCRbeta library. TCRdb reprocessed the PCR reads via MiXCR and lists one record per CDR3 protein. The sample contains about 980,000 distinct CDR3 sequences, roughly 31% of which appear only once. Sample: PBMCs, mostly from graft donor cells, taken 360 days after TCRalphabeta/CD19-depleted stem cell transplant. The receptors derive from a boy under two years old who had a stem cell transplant for SCID, so the T cells may come from the graft donor.

The V call is TRBV2, the J call TRBJ1-2; D is ambiguous. This CDR3 comprises 12 residues. The ends were cut back, 1 base at V and 8 bases at J, with 8 bases in the middle. CDR1 and CDR2 (germline): SNHLY, FYNNEI. For the CDR3, the DNA is TGTGCCAGCAGTGAAGTTGGGAGGGGCTACACCTTC. Translating it yields CASSEVGRGYTF.

The rearrangement links TRBV12-3 or TRBV12-4 to TRBJ2-5; 10 nucleotides line up with TRBD2. V trimming: 6 bases; J trimming: 3 bases; junction bases outside the gene matches: 10. The CDR3 is made up of 16 amino acids. Here the CDR3 DNA reads TGTGCCAGCAGCCGCCCGGGCCTAGCGGGAGAAGAGACCCAGTACTTC. It yields the protein CASSRPGLAGEETQYF.

The gene calls are TRBV5-1 and TRBJ1-1, with D perhaps matching TRBD1 (5 bases). The CDR3 has 17 residues. The V end lost 4 bases, the J end lost 1 base, and 20 bases lay between the germline ends. The germline CDR1 and CDR2 sequences are SGHRS and YFSETQ. The CDR3: CASSRRGLLRENTEAFF. For the CDR3, the DNA is TGCGCCAGCAGCCGCCGGGGCCTCTTGAGGGAGAACACTGAAGCTTTCTTT.

Only a few counts were recorded for this clonotype. The V and J genes are TRBV4-2 and TRBJ2-5; 7 bases align to TRBD1. J was trimmed by 3 bases and V by 0 bases; bases with no gene match: 7. CDR1 is LGHNA and CDR2 is YNFKEQ in the germline V gene. The CDR3 spans 16 residues. CDR3 in amino acids: CASSQDGAGTEETQYF. The CDR3 coding sequence is TGTGCCAGCAGCCAAGACGGGGCCGGGACAGAAGAGACCCAGTACTTC.

In this sample, this clonotype turned up once. This CDR3 is CSAKGHLAKNIQYF. Here the CDR3 DNA reads TGCAGTGCTAAGGGACACCTAGCCAAAAACATTCAGTACTTC. V is TRBV20-1 and J is TRBJ2-4; D is perhaps TRBD1 (6 bases). Germline CDR1 DFQATT, CDR2 SNEGSKA (reference sequence). The V and J ends lost 4 bases and 0 bases respectively, with 10 bases between them. CDR3 size: 14 residues.

This rearrangement joins TRBV20-1 to TRBJ1-2, with a weak D call TRBD1 (6 bases). Germline lookup yields CDR1 DFQATT and CDR2 SNEGSKA (reference sequence). This CDR3 has 13 amino acids. V lost 5 bases to trimming and J lost 2 bases, with 12 bases between them. The CDR3 DNA sequence: TGCAGTGCTGCACGGACAGCGAACTATGGCTACACCTTC. Translated: CSAARTANYGYTF.

This rearrangement joins TRBV12-3 or TRBV12-4 to TRBJ2-2; possibly TRBD1 for D (6 bases). Trimming took 5 bases from V and 0 from J, leaving 16 bases between them. The CDR3 spans 17 residues. CDR3 sequence reads: CASSPFHRAPNTGELFF. DNA of the CDR3: TGTGCCAGCAGTCCGTTTCACAGGGCTCCGAACACCGGGGAGCTGTTTTTT.

CDR3 loop: CASKGDGKGAYEQYF. The CDR3 bases are TGTGCCAGCAAGGGAGACGGGAAGGGGGCCTACGAGCAGTACTTC. The genes are TRBV2 and TRBJ2-7, with a possible D match to TRBD1 (6 bases). CDR1 is SNHLY, CDR2 FYNNEI, per germline. This CDR3 has 15 residues. V was trimmed by 7 bases and J by 2 bases, leaving 18 bases between them.

In this sample, this clonotype turned up a few times. This rearrangement joins TRBV7-8 to TRBJ2-7; TRBD2 is a possible D gene (6 bases). In germline, CDR1 is SGHVS, CDR2 FQNEAQ. Trimming stripped 0 bases from V and 9 bases from J, with 15 bases between. CDR3 length: 14 amino acids. The CDR3 DNA follows: TGTGCCAGCAGCTTAGCCTTAGAGGGAGGAGGGCAGTACTTC. Translation gives CASSLALEGGGQYF. Variable domain in full (rest from reference TRBV7-8 and TRBJ2-7): GAGVSQSPRYKVAKRGQDVALRCDPISGHVSLFWYQQALGQGPEFLTYFQNEAQLDKSGLPSDRFFAERPEGSVSTLKIQRTQQEDSAVYLCASSLALEGGGQYFGPGTRLTVT.

The V and J genes are TRBV6-1 and TRBJ2-1; maybe TRBD2 (7 bases). CDR1 and CDR2 from the germline V gene are MNHNS and SASEGT. The V and J ends lost 6 bases and 8 bases respectively, with 23 bases between them. The CDR3 loop spans 16 amino acids. The CDR3 DNA is TGTGCCAGCAGCTCGCTCCCCTCGGGGGGCGGGCATGAGCAGTTCTTC. It encodes CASSSLPSGGGHEQFF.

The rearrangement links TRBV6-1 to TRBJ2-1; D gene uncertain. This CDR3 has 17 amino acids. V was pared by 8 bases and J by 8 bases, with 28 bases between. Germline V gene lookup returns CDR1 MNHNS and CDR2 SASEGT. The CDR3: CASGSLSDGRYMYEQFF. The DNA for the CDR3 is TGTGCCAGCGGGTCCCTAAGCGACGGACGGTATATGTATGAGCAGTTCTTC.

The table lists this clonotype with a few counts. This chain joins TRBV29-1 and TRBJ1-2; 8 nucleotides line up with TRBD1. The CDR3 extends over 14 amino acids. Germline CDR1 is SQVTM and CDR2 is ANQGSEA. The V and J ends lost 6 bases and 2 bases, in that order; junction bases with no gene match: 8. CDR3 protein: CSVHDRGVNYGYTF. CDR3 DNA: TGCAGCGTCCACGACAGGGGAGTGAACTATGGCTACACCTTC.

The chain couples TRBV5-6 to TRBJ1-1; 8 nucleotides match TRBD1. Trimming cost V 0 bases and J 6 bases; bases outside gene matches: 7. Germline V gene sequence: CDR1 SGHDT, CDR2 YYEEEE. The CDR3 has 15 residues. The CDR3 coding sequence is TGTGCCAGCAGCTTGGACCGGGACAGGTTGGCTGAAGCTTTCTTT. Translation: CASSLDRDRLAEAFF.

The chain is built from TRBV12-3 or TRBV12-4 and TRBJ2-1, with D maybe TRBD1 (6 bases). Trimming cost V 3 bases and J 4 bases, with 13 bases left between them. The length of the CDR3 is 15 residues. CDR3 sequence (DNA): TGTGCCAGCAGTTTTCTCCCCCAGGGGTACAATGAGCAGTTCTTC. The encoded protein is CASSFLPQGYNEQFF.